A single sample gave rise to the 25 T cell receptor beta chains below, sequenced in a study of blood T cells in healthy people across ages. With a J-beta primer mix and a sample-barcoded 5' primer, a second PCR ran about 6 to 11 cycles. TCRdb called the 5' RACE reads again in MiXCR, with one record for every CDR3 protein. Of roughly 1,500,000 distinct CDR3 sequences detected, around two fifths appear once; the ten largest clones hold around 8%. Specimen: blood. Source of these receptors: a woman younger than 35 in good health.

This clonotype occurred a few times. The rearrangement links TRBV5-5 to TRBJ2-3; D possibly matches TRBD1 or TRBD2 (6 bases each). The germline CDR1 and CDR2 sequences are SGHKS and YYEKEE (reference sequence). The V end lost 0 bases, the J end lost 4 bases, and 12 bases lay between the germline ends. The CDR3 loop spans 15 amino acids. In DNA, the CDR3 is TGTGCCAGCAGCTTGGGGGGGGCCGGAGCAGATACGCAGTATTTT. The encoded protein is CASSLGGAGADTQYF.

This chain joins TRBV5-1 and TRBJ2-7, with D possibly TRBD1 on 6 matching bases. Between the trimmed V and J ends, which lost 1 base and 2 bases, there was a span of 10 bases. Germline CDR1 and CDR2: SGHRS and YFSETQ. The CDR3 is made up of 14 amino acids. Here the CDR3 DNA reads TGCGCCAGCAGCTTGACAGGGATAACCTACGAGCAGTACTTC. It codes for CASSLTGITYEQYF.

The chain joins TRBV29-1 to TRBJ2-1, with D unresolved. Trimming took off 3 bases at V and 4 bases at J, with 19 bases between the two ends. The CDR3 totals 16 residues. In germline, CDR1 is SQVTM, CDR2 ANQGSEA. For the CDR3, the DNA is TGCAGCGTTGATTCAGACCCCTCCGAACTTTACAATGAGCAGTTCTTC. This encodes CSVDSDPSELYNEQFF.

This clonotype was detected many times. The rearrangement uses TRBV4-2 and TRBJ2-7; TRBD2 agrees at 11 bases. Germline V gene sequence: CDR1 LGHNA, CDR2 YNFKEQ. The V segment lost 0 bases and the J segment 3 bases; nucleotides outside the gene matches: 1. The CDR3 sequence is 15 residues long. The CDR3 region is CASSQDTSGSYEQYF. CDR3 in DNA: TGTGCCAGCAGCCAAGATACTAGCGGGAGCTACGAGCAGTACTTC.

The chain joins TRBV24-1 to TRBJ2-7, with D hard to call. The V gene's germline CDR1 is KGHDR and CDR2 SFDVKD. The CDR3 is 14 residues long. V was trimmed by 1 base and J by 10 bases, leaving 16 bases between them. The CDR3 protein is CATSDFKADYAQYF. CDR3 nucleotide sequence: TGTGCCACCAGTGATTTCAAAGCAGATTACGCCCAGTACTTC.

This clonotype was observed a handful of times. The chain carries TRBV6-1 and TRBJ1-1, with D perhaps matching TRBD1 (5 bases). V lost 4 bases, J lost 13 bases, and 19 bases lay in between. The CDR3 extends over 13 amino acids. Per the germline V gene, CDR1 is MNHNS and CDR2 is SASEGT. The chain's CDR3 is CASSAQDGGEVFF. The DNA for the CDR3 is TGTGCCAGCAGTGCCCAGGATGGGGGGGAGGTTTTCTTT.

This clonotype came up a few times. At one end the junction does not follow the germline gene, possibly because of a read error. The genes are TRBV10-3 and TRBJ2-3, with TRBD2 matching over 12 bases. The CDR3 runs 16 residues. Germline V gene sequence: CDR1 ENHRY, CDR2 SYGVKD. For the CDR3, the DNA is TGTGCCATCAGTGAGTCGACTAGCGGGAGACGAGATACGCAGGATTTT. It codes for CAISESTSGRRDTQDF.

The V and J genes are TRBV7-4 and TRBJ2-1; the match to TRBD2 covers 7 bases. This CDR3 is built from 15 residues. Germline V gene sequence: CDR1 SGHVT, CDR2 SQSDAQ. Trimming removed 3 bases from V and 8 bases from J; junction bases left unmatched: 10. The DNA of the CDR3 is TGTGCCAGCAGCTTCGGGGAGGGATCGACCGATGAGCAGTTCTTC. Translated, it gives CASSFGEGSTDEQFF.

Remarks on this clonotype: Germline and junction disagree at one end, which may indicate a read error. The V call is TRBV5-1, the J call TRBJ2-7; the D gene is possibly TRBD2 (5 bases). There are 14 residues in the CDR3. From germline, CDR1 is SGHRS and CDR2 YFSETQ. CDR3 loop: CASSTELGPYERYF. The CDR3, as DNA: TGCGCCAGCAGCACCGAACTAGGGCCCTACGAGCGGTACTTC.

This clonotype was seen only a few times. One end of the junction varies from germline; a read error may be responsible. V usage is TRBV7-7 and J usage is TRBJ2-3, with 14 bases that match TRBD2. The CDR3 has 14 amino acids. Germline V gene lookup returns CDR1 SSHAT and CDR2 FNYEAQ (reference sequence). The CDR3 DNA follows: TGTGCTAGCAGCCCAGGGACTAGCGGGGGCGCGCAGTATTTT. Residues: CASSPGTSGGAQYF.

This sequence joins TRBV11-2 and TRBJ2-1, with D perhaps matching TRBD1 (5 bases). Trimming cost V 5 bases and J 10 bases, with 21 bases left between them. The CDR3 extends over 15 amino acids. Germline V gene lookup returns CDR1 SGHAT and CDR2 FQNNGV. CDR3 coding DNA: TGTGCCAGCAGCCAAGTCGACAGTGGATCGTACGAGCAGTTCTTC. Protein: CASSQVDSGSYEQFF.

This clonotype was counted between two and nine times. The V and J genes are TRBV7-9 and TRBJ2-5; 8 bases map to TRBD2. The junction had 6 bases not matched to a gene; V was cut back by 0 bases and J by 3 bases. The length of the CDR3 is 16 residues. Germline CDR1 is SEHNR and CDR2 is FQNEAQ (reference sequence). The chain's CDR3 is CASSLAPGLEKETQYF. The CDR3 nucleotides are TGTGCCAGCAGCTTAGCGCCGGGACTAGAAAAAGAGACCCAGTACTTC.

V gene TRBV6-1 combines with J gene TRBJ2-3; D is unresolved. V was pared by 4 bases and J by 2 bases, with 13 bases between. CDR1 is MNHNS, CDR2 SASEGT, per germline. The CDR3 is made up of 15 amino acids. The CDR3: CASSVPRYHTDTQYF. The CDR3 DNA sequence: TGTGCCAGCAGTGTGCCCCGCTATCACACAGATACGCAGTATTTT.

This clonotype was observed many times. V usage is TRBV10-3 and J usage is TRBJ1-2, with TRBD1 matching over 8 bases. The germline V gene has CDR1 ENHRY and CDR2 SYGVKD. The CDR3 runs to 14 residues. V lost 7 bases to trimming and J lost 5 bases; unmatched junction nucleotides: 9. Here the CDR3 DNA reads TGTGCCATCACCCCGGACAGGGAAGGGTATGGCTACACCTTC. This sequence encodes CAITPDREGYGYTF.

This clonotype appeared once. The chain combines TRBV6-5 with TRBJ1-5; 8 nucleotides match TRBD1. The length of the CDR3 is 15 residues. V lost 7 bases to trimming and J lost 4 bases; unmatched junction nucleotides: 9. Germline V gene sequence: CDR1 MNHEY, CDR2 SVGAGI. CDR3 protein: CASKERTGRNQPQHF. The CDR3 region has the DNA TGTGCCAGCAAGGAACGGACAGGGCGAAATCAGCCCCAGCATTTT.

For the CDR3, the DNA is TGCAGTGCTACCTTCCCCCACACTGAAGCTTTCTTT. Translating it yields CSATFPHTEAFF. This chain uses TRBV20-1 with TRBJ1-1; no clear D. The V and J ends lost 4 bases and 3 bases respectively, with 9 bases between them. This CDR3 contains 12 residues. Germline CDR1 is DFQATT and CDR2 is SNEGSKA (reference sequence).

The chain links TRBV6-1 to TRBJ2-1, with 14 bases aligning to TRBD2. The germline CDR1 and CDR2 sequences are MNHNS and SASEGT. V lost 6 bases and J lost 8; bases outside the gene matches: 6. This CDR3 region has 15 residues. The CDR3 loop is CASSLGTSGSYEQFF. The CDR3 nucleotides are TGTGCCAGCAGCCTAGGGACTAGCGGGAGCTATGAGCAGTTCTTC.

The chain carries TRBV29-1 and TRBJ2-3, with a weak D call TRBD1 (6 bases). Germline V gives CDR1 SQVTM, CDR2 ANQGSEA. V shed 3 bases and J shed 0 bases, with 13 bases lying between them. The CDR3 covers 15 residues. The CDR3 region is CSVEGATVSTDTQYF. CDR3 sequence (DNA): TGCAGCGTTGAGGGGGCGACAGTTAGCACAGATACGCAGTATTTT.

The chain combines TRBV3-1 with TRBJ2-5; 14 bases map to TRBD2. Trimming took 0 bases from V and 11 from J; bases not matched to a gene: 14. The CDR3 contains 18 residues. Germline loops: CDR1 LGHDT, CDR2 YNNKEL (reference sequence). The CDR3 DNA is TGTGCCAGCAGCCAAGATCCGACTAGCGGGGGGGTGATGAGAGAGCAGTACTTC. Protein sequence: CASSQDPTSGGVMREQYF.

The CDR3 is CASSEPSDSYGYTF. CDR3 nucleotides: TGTGCCAGCAGTGAACCCTCGGACAGCTATGGCTACACCTTC. This rearrangement joins TRBV25-1 to TRBJ1-2; tentative D call: TRBD1 (6 bases). The CDR3 totals 14 residues. Trimming pared 2 bases from V and 4 bases from J, leaving 11 bases between. Germline V lookup: CDR1 MGHDK, CDR2 SYGVNS.

V gene TRBV11-2 combines with J gene TRBJ1-5; maybe TRBD1 (6 bases). Germline V gives CDR1 SGHAT, CDR2 FQNNGV. V was pared by 5 bases and J by 3 bases, with 14 bases between. The length of the CDR3 is 15 residues. The CDR3 nucleotides are TGTGCCAGCAGCATGGATCGGACAGTCAATCAGCCCCAGCATTTT. Translation gives CASSMDRTVNQPQHF.

V gene TRBV6-1 combines with J gene TRBJ2-5, with 7 bases that match TRBD1. The J call is doubtful: the DNA matches TRBJ2-7 better. The CDR3 sequence is 15 residues long. Germline lookup yields CDR1 MNHNS and CDR2 SASEGT. The CDR3 region has the DNA TGTGCCAGCAGTGCCACAGGGGCATTGGTGGACGAGCAGTACTTC. Amino acid sequence: CASSATGALVDEQYF.

This chain connects TRBV6-1 to TRBJ2-1; a possible D gene is TRBD2 (6 bases). The V gene lost 6 bases and the J gene lost 9 bases, with 15 bases spanning the gap. CDR1 MNHNS and CDR2 SASEGT come from the germline V gene. The CDR3 sequence is 13 residues long. The CDR3 spells CASSSSGGTEQFF. In DNA, the CDR3 is TGTGCCAGCAGCTCTTCCGGAGGGACTGAGCAGTTCTTC.

This chain links TRBV6-1 with TRBJ2-6; no clear D. This CDR3 spans 14 amino acids. Germline V gene data show CDR1 as MNHNS and CDR2 as SASEGT. Trimming shortened V by 9 bases and J by 0 bases, and 9 bases separated the two germline ends. The CDR3 here is CASRENSGANVLTF. DNA for the CDR3: TGTGCCAGTAGAGAGAACTCTGGGGCCAACGTCCTGACTTTC.

There are a few counts of this clonotype. J is TRBJ1-5 and V is TRBV18; no clear D gene. CDR1 and CDR2 from the germline V gene are KGHSH and LQKENI. The V gene lost 2 bases and the J gene lost 5 bases, with 7 bases spanning the gap. CDR3 size: 13 residues. The CDR3 is CASSPGGYQPQHF. The CDR3, as DNA: TGTGCCAGCTCACCAGGCGGGTATCAGCCCCAGCATTTT.